The clone carrying this TCR beta chain occurred many times. Its target is unknown. The data are from a study of regulatory T cells in long-lasting Graves disease. The TCR beta library used iRepertoire HTBI primers with Arm-PCR amplification of CDR3. Original analysis: Analysis of the samples identified 50 to 75 TRBV and 13 to 15 TRBJ segments. TCRdb re-called the multiplex PCR reads with MiXCR, one entry per CDR3 protein. V and J calls and clone size were set by TCRdb, not the authors. This table has about 240,000 distinct CDR3 sequences, around 20% appearing once. From germline, CDR1 is MNHEY and CDR2 SMNVEV (reference sequence). V shed 6 bases and J shed 4 bases, with 22 bases lying between them. The CDR3 has 17 amino acids. Study-level points and caveats: Under persistent disease, TRBV28, TRBJ1-2 and TRBJ2-5 were used preferentially.

Time point denoted: newly diagnosed GD, antithyroid drugs for less than 3 months. The TCR library was made from RNA that had been extracted from PBMCs in TRIzol. Roughly 9 milliliters of peripheral blood went into EDTA tubes. This TCR was sampled from a female donor with Graves disease. The genes are TRBV27 and TRBJ1-5, with D possibly being TRBD1 (6 bases). The specimen was peripheral blood mononuclear cells (PBMCs), collected at new diagnosis, from a patient treated with antithyroid drugs. The CDR3 DNA sequence: TGTGCCAGCAGCCTTTTGGGGGGGGCCGTAGGTAATCAGCCCCAGCATTTT. Translation: CASSLLGGAVGNQPQHF.